This T cell receptor beta chain was sequenced during a study of shared clonotypes between healthy human individuals. General study findings and limits: Expectations were that clonotype sharing among donors would be affected by sequencing depth.

This CDR3 has 13 residues. The germline V gene encodes CDR1 SNHLY and CDR2 FYNNEI. Trimming cost V 3 bases and J 8 bases, with 11 bases left between them. Every donor was a Caucasian adult from Nashville, Tennessee. Running of the assay took place at deep level. Some 30,000 T cell genomes, or approximately 300 ng DNA, went into replicate PCRs of unsorted PBMC. Only in-frame clones appear in the TCRdb table, and some are missing; sequencing was by immunoSEQ multiplex PCR. The sample shows about 480,000 clones, roughly 78% of them seen only once. Note on this clone: What it binds is not known.

The rearrangement uses TRBV2 and TRBJ2-1; D not certain. The material sequenced was PBMCs. This receptor was obtained from a woman aged 40 to 49 in good health. Some clones in this sample may be carry-over from other donors' samples. CDR3 DNA sequence: TGTGCCAGCAGTGAGGGGTTATCCGATGAGCAGTTCTTC. Translating gives CASSEGLSDEQFF.